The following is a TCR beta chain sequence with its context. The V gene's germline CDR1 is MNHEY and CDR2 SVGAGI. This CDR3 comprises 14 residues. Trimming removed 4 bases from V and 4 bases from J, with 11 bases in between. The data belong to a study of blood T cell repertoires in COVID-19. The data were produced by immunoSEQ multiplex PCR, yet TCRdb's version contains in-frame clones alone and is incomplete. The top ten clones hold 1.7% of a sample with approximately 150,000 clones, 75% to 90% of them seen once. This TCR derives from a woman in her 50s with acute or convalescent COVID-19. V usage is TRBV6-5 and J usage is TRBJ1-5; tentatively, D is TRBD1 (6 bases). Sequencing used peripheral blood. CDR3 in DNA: TGTGCCAGCAGTTTCGACAGGACGAATCAGCCCCAGCATTTT. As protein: CASSFDRTNQPQHF.